Below are 17 T cell receptor beta chains sequenced from a single sample in a study of shared clonotypes between healthy human individuals. The naive CD8 fraction comprised CD45RO-negative cells positively selected for CCR7 and excluded terminally differentiated effector memory CD45RA+ cells. Clones were read by immunoSEQ multiplex PCR, and TCRdb kept only the in-frame ones, dropping some. The repertoire holds around 550,000 clones, about 95% seen once, with approximately 0.11% in the top ten. Material for sequencing was naive CD8+ T cells sorted from blood. These receptors were collected from a woman aged 30 to 39 in good health.

The V gene is TRBV5-1, the J gene TRBJ2-7, with D uncertain. Germline V lookup: CDR1 SGHRS, CDR2 YFSETQ. CDR3 length equals 13 residues. V was cut by 4 bases and J by 4 bases, with 12 bases left in between. CDR3 coding DNA: TGCGCCAGCAGCCCGGATGGGGATTACGAGCAGTACTTC. Its translation: CASSPDGDYEQYF.

V usage is TRBV2 and J usage is TRBJ2-3, with D unclear. V lost 8 bases, J lost 0 bases, and 18 bases lay in between. Germline values: CDR1 SNHLY, CDR2 FYNNEI. There are 16 residues in the CDR3. CDR3 amino acids: CASSRGELTSTDTQYF. CDR3 nucleotide sequence: TGTGCCAGCTCGAGAGGAGAGCTGACTAGCACAGATACGCAGTATTTT. The entire variable domain, with the rest obtained from reference TRBV2 and TRBJ2-3, is as follows: EPEVTQTPSHQVTQMGQEVILRCVPISNHLYFYWYRQILGQKVEFLVSFYNNEISEKSEIFDDQFSVERPDGSNFTLKIRSTKLEDSAMYFCASSRGELTSTDTQYFGPGTRLTVL.

The chain uses TRBV28 and TRBJ1-1; tentative D call: TRBD1 (6 bases). V lost 3 bases, J lost 7 bases, and 15 bases lay in between. CDR1 and CDR2 (germline): MDHEN, SYDVKM. The length of the CDR3 is 14 residues. The CDR3 nucleotides are TGTGCCAGCAGTTTCCGCGGACAGCCGGGTGAAGCTTTCTTT. Its translation: CASSFRGQPGEAFF. The whole variable domain, filled in from reference TRBV28 and TRBJ1-1, reads DVKVTQSSRYLVKRTGEKVFLECVQDMDHENMFWYRQDPGLGLRLIYFSYDVKMKEKGDIPEGYSVSREKKERFSLILESASTNQTSMYLCASSFRGQPGEAFFGQGTRLTVV.

This clone appeared once. CDR3 in DNA: TGTGCCAGCAGCCAAGACTCCCTCGAGCAGTACTTC. Encoded protein: CASSQDSLEQYF. The gene calls are TRBV11-3 and TRBJ2-7; D gene unclear. The CDR3 covers 12 residues. The V and J ends lost 5 bases and 6 bases respectively, with 11 bases between them. CDR1 is SGHNT and CDR2 is YENEEA in the germline V gene.

The chain joins TRBV30 to TRBJ2-7; 9 nucleotides align to TRBD2. CDR1 GTSNPN and CDR2 SVGIG come from the germline V gene (reference sequence). V lost 4 bases to trimming and J lost 4 bases; unmatched junction nucleotides: 8. The CDR3 totals 14 residues. For the CDR3, the DNA is TGTGCCTGGACCCCGGGACTAGCCCGATACGAGCAGTACTTC. It codes for CAWTPGLARYEQYF.

The count of this clone is one. This chain links TRBV5-4 with TRBJ2-5; TRBD2 agrees at 8 bases. The J call may be mistaken, given a closer DNA end match to TRBJ2-7. CDR3 length equals 14 residues. Germline CDR1 is SGHNT and CDR2 is YYREEE (reference sequence). The CDR3 sequence: CASSRTGLGYEQYF. The CDR3 DNA sequence: TGTGCCAGCAGTCGTACGGGACTAGGCTACGAGCAGTACTTC.

CDR3 protein: CASSQSPGTRNEKLFF. CDR3 nucleotide sequence: TGCGCCAGCAGCCAGAGCCCCGGGACGCGGAATGAAAAACTGTTTTTT. This chain connects TRBV4-1 to TRBJ1-4; a possible D gene is TRBD1 (5 bases). Trimming took 3 bases from V and 5 from J, leaving 16 bases between them. Germline V lookup: CDR1 MGHRA, CDR2 YSYEKL. This CDR3 contains 16 residues.

This chain uses TRBV5-4 with TRBJ2-7; D remains ambiguous. The CDR3 has 15 residues. The V gene's germline CDR1 is SGHNT and CDR2 YYREEE (reference sequence). V lost 2 bases to trimming and J lost 0 bases, with 12 bases between them. The CDR3 nucleotides are TGTGCCAGCAGCTTTGGCCCTCTCCCCTCCTACGAGCAGTACTTC. Its protein is CASSFGPLPSYEQYF.

A word on this clone: The sample contains more than one DNA sequence encoding this CDR3. This chain connects TRBV9 to TRBJ2-3, with D possibly matching TRBD2 (5 bases). The CDR3 has 14 amino acids. Germline V CDR1 and CDR2: SGDLS, YYNGEE. Trimming left V 0 bases short and J 1 base short, with 6 bases between. The CDR3 DNA reads TGTGCCAGCAGCGTAGACGGGGGCACAGATACGCAGTATTTT. Encoded protein: CASSVDGGTDTQYF. Looking up the rest from reference TRBV9 and TRBJ2-3 gives the full variable domain: DSGVTQTPKHLITATGQRVTLRCSPRSGDLSVYWYQQSLDQGLQFLIQYYNGEERAKGNILERFSAQQFPDLHSELNLSSLELGDSALYFCASSVDGGTDTQYFGPGTRLTVL.

The sample holds one count of this clone. In nucleotides, the CDR3 is TGTGCCAGCAGCTTTTCCGGGTCCTACGAGCAGTACTTC. Protein: CASSFSGSYEQYF. The chain employs TRBV5-8 and TRBJ2-7; D is unresolved. CDR1 SGHTS and CDR2 YDEGEE come from the germline V gene. This CDR3 contains 13 residues. Trimming removed 2 bases from V and 1 base from J, with 7 bases in between.

The chain recombines TRBV19 with TRBJ2-1; 11 nucleotides match TRBD1. CDR1 LNHDA and CDR2 SQIVND come from the germline V gene (reference sequence). Trimming removed 11 bases from V and 7 bases from J; junction bases left unmatched: 4. CDR3 length: 12 residues. CDR3 amino acids: CAAGQGVNEQFF. The CDR3 nucleotides read TGTGCCGCGGGACAGGGGGTGAATGAGCAGTTCTTC.

As for this clone: At one of its ends the junction is not consistent with the germline gene, which may arise from a read error. The chain is built from TRBV7-2 and TRBJ2-7, with 7 bases matching TRBD2. The length of the CDR3 is 15 residues. CDR1 is SGHTA, CDR2 FQGNSA, per germline. The CDR3 sequence: CASSLSGESSYEQYF. As DNA, the CDR3 is TGTGCCAGCAGCTTAAGCGGGGAGTCCTCGTACGAGCAATACTTC.

The chain recombines TRBV9 with TRBJ2-2, with D hard to call. CDR1 is SGDLS, CDR2 YYNGEE, per germline. The CDR3 has 14 amino acids. The V end lost 0 bases, the J end lost 4 bases, and 7 bases lay between the germline ends. The DNA for the CDR3 is TGTGCCAGCAGCGTAGCTTATTCCACCGGGGAGCTGTTTTTT. Its translation is CASSVAYSTGELFF.

As for this clone: Other DNA sequences from this sample encode an identical CDR3 as well. This rearrangement joins TRBV5-1 to TRBJ1-1; 7 bases match TRBD1. The CDR3 loop spans 14 amino acids. Germline trimming cut 4 bases from V and 2 bases from J; bases unmatched to any gene: 5. The germline gives CDR1 SGHRS, CDR2 YFSETQ. Here the CDR3 reads CASSAGTVNTEAFF. The CDR3 nucleotides are TGCGCCAGCAGCGCAGGGACAGTAAACACTGAAGCTTTCTTT. Full variable domain (rest looked up from reference TRBV5-1 and TRBJ1-1): KAGVTQTPRYLIKTRGQQVTLSCSPISGHRSVSWYQQTPGQGLQFLFEYFSETQRNKGNFPGRFSGRQFSNSRSEMNVSTLELGDSALYLCASSAGTVNTEAFFGQGTRLTVV.

The chain employs TRBV2 and TRBJ2-7, with 11 bases that match TRBD2. V shed 4 bases, J shed 3 bases, and the junction held 8 bases outside the gene matches. CDR3 size: 16 residues. Germline values: CDR1 SNHLY, CDR2 FYNNEI. CDR3 loop: CASSAASGRPGYEQYF. The CDR3 DNA reads as TGTGCCAGCAGTGCTGCTAGCGGGAGGCCGGGCTACGAGCAGTACTTC.

This clone was found a few times. This rearrangement joins TRBV5-4 to TRBJ1-2; 12 positions match TRBD1. CDR1 SGHNT and CDR2 YYREEE come from the germline V gene (reference sequence). This CDR3 comprises 14 residues. J gave up 8 bases and V 4 bases, and 6 bases lay outside the gene matches. DNA for the CDR3: TGTGCCAGCAGCCTCGGGACAGGGGGCCTGGGCTACACCTTC. It is translated as CASSLGTGGLGYTF.

V usage is TRBV4-2 and J usage is TRBJ2-7; TRBD2 agrees at 8 bases. This CDR3 spans 17 amino acids. The V gene's germline CDR1 is LGHNA and CDR2 YNFKEQ. Unmatched junction bases numbered 11, after V lost 1 base and J lost 3 bases. The CDR3 loop reads CASSQAYWTSSHYEQYF. CDR3 nucleotides: TGTGCCAGCAGCCAAGCCTATTGGACTAGCAGCCACTACGAGCAGTACTTC.